The present T cell receptor beta chain was sequenced within a study of cytomegalovirus exposure and HLA in healthy donors. Across the whole study: In a previous analysis, about 100 million unique TCR beta sequences were found from some 180 million T cells. Roughly 80 million unique TCRs from HLA-typed donors made up an early data release. The study's findings and limits: Prior analysis indicated that the majority of TCR beta V segments exhibited productivity approximately 90% or approximately 30% of the time.

A remark on this clone: As yet, its antigen is unknown.

PCR used 60 Vbeta primers and 13 Jbeta primers. Profiling relied on immunoSEQ multiplex PCR, and the TCRdb table lists in-frame clones only, not all of them. Here the sample spans 200,000 to 250,000 clones, 70% to 85% being singletons. The CDR3 totals 16 residues. Germline values: CDR1 LGHNA, CDR2 YSLEER. Trimming cost V 0 bases and J 0 bases, with 10 bases left between them. The V and J genes are TRBV4-3 and TRBJ2-3; D is possibly TRBD2 (6 bases). Material: PBMCs. This clonotype originated in a woman aged 40 to 49 in good health and CMV-seronegative. DNA of the CDR3: TGCGCCAGCAGCCAAGATTCGGGGACTAGCACAGATACGCAGTATTTT. This sequence encodes CASSQDSGTSTDTQYF.